The 3 T cell receptor beta chains below were found in one sample sequenced in a study. TCRdb recomputed calls from the 5' RACE reads with MiXCR, one row per CDR3 protein. This sample has about 64,000 distinct CDR3 sequences, with 20% to 25% found just once. Sequenced sample: memory CD4+ T cells sorted from a lymph node. Subset denoted: memory CD4+ T cells, CD4+CD45RO+CD25-. Every receptor here comes from a female donor with breast cancer.

This clonotype was detected many times. The rearrangement links TRBV5-1 to TRBJ2-7; 7 nucleotides align to TRBD1. Looked up from germline, CDR1 is SGHRS and CDR2 is YFSETQ. There are 15 residues in the CDR3. V trimming: 4 bases; J trimming: 9 bases; junction bases outside the gene matches: 16. DNA for the CDR3: TGCGCCAGCAGCCTAAATATCTTACAGGGGACGGGGCAGTACTTC. Its translation: CASSLNILQGTGQYF.

This clonotype has just a few counts. V is TRBV20-1 and J is TRBJ1-5; D is possibly TRBD1 (5 bases). This CDR3 comprises 14 residues. Trimming took 3 bases from V and 0 from J, leaving 9 bases between them. Germline loops: CDR1 DFQATT, CDR2 SNEGSKA (reference sequence). The CDR3 bases are TGCAGTGCTAGTGACAGCAATAGCAATCAGCCCCAGCATTTT. Its translation is CSASDSNSNQPQHF.

The chain couples TRBV5-1 to TRBJ2-7, with 8 positions matching TRBD2. Germline V gene lookup returns CDR1 SGHRS and CDR2 YFSETQ. Trimming cost V 4 bases and J 5 bases; bases outside gene matches: 11. This CDR3 contains 15 residues. CDR3 coding DNA: TGCGCCAGCAGCCAGCGGGAGATCGCGTGGGACGAGCAGTACTTC. Translating it yields CASSQREIAWDEQYF.